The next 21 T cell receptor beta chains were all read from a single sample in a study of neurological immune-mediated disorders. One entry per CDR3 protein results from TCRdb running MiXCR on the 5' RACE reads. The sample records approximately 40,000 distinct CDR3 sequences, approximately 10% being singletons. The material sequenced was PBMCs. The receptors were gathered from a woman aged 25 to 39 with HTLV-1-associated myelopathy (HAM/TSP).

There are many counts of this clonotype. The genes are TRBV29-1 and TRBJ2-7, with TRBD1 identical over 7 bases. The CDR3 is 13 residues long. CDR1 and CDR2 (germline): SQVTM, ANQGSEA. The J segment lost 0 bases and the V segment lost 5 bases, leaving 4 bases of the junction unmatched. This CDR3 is CSVRGGSSYEQYF. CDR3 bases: TGCAGCGTTCGAGGGGGCAGCTCCTACGAGCAGTACTTC.

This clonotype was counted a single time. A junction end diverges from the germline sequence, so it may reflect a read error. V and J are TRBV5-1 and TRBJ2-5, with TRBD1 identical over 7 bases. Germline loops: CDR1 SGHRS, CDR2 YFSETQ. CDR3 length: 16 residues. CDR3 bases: TGCGCCAGCAGCTTGTTTACAGGGGCCACCCAAGATACCCATTACTTC. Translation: CASSLFTGATQDTHYF.

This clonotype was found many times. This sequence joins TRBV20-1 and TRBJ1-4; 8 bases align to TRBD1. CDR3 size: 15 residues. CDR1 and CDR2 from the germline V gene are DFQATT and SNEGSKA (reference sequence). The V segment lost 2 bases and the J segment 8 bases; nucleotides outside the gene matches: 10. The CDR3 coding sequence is TGCAGTGCTAGAACGATTGAACAGGGGGAGGAAAAACTGTTTTTT. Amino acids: CSARTIEQGEEKLFF.

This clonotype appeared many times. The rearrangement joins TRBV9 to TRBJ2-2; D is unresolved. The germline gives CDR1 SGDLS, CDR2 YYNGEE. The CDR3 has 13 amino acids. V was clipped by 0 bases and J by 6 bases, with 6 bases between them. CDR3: CASSVGSAGELFF. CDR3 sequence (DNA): TGTGCCAGCAGCGTAGGGTCGGCCGGGGAGCTGTTTTTT.

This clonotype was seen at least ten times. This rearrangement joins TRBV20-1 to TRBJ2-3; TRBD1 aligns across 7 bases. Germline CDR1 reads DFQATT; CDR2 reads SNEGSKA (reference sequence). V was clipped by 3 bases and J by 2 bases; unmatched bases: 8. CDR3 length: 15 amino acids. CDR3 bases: TGCAGTGCTAGTCGGGACAGCCGGAACACAGATACGCAGTATTTT. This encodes CSASRDSRNTDTQYF.

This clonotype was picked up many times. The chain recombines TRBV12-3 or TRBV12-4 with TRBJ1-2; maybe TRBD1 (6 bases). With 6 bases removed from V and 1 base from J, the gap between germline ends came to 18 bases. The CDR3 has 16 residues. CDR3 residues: CASRRLEQGFNYGYTF. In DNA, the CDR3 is TGTGCCAGCAGGCGACTGGAACAGGGCTTTAACTATGGCTACACCTTC.

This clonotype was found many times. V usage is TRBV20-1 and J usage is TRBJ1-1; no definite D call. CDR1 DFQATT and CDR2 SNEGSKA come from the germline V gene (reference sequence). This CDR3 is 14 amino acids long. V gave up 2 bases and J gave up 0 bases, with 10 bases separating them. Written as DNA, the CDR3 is TGCAGTGCTAGAAATCTAGCTGTGAACACTGAAGCTTTCTTT. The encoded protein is CSARNLAVNTEAFF.

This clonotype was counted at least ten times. The DNA for the CDR3 is TGCGCCAGCAGCTACGACAGGGCTAGGGACATTCAGTACTTC. This gives the protein CASSYDRARDIQYF. The gene calls are TRBV5-1 and TRBJ2-4, with 7 bases that match TRBD1. V lost 3 bases, J lost 8 bases, and 8 bases stayed unmatched. The length of the CDR3 is 14 residues. Germline CDR1 SGHRS, CDR2 YFSETQ.

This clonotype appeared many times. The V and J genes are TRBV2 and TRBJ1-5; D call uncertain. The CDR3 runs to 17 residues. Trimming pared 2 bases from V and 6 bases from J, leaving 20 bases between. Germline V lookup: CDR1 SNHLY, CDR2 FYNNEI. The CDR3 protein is CASSESALRLFTQPQHF. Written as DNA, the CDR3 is TGTGCCAGCAGTGAATCGGCTCTCCGTCTTTTTACTCAGCCCCAGCATTTT.

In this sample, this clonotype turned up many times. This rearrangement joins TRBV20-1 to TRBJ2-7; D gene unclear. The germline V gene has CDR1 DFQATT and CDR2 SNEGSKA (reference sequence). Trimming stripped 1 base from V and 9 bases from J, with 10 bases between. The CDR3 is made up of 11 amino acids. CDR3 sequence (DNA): TGCAGTGCTAGAGCTGGGTTGGGGCAGTACTTC. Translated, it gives CSARAGLGQYF.

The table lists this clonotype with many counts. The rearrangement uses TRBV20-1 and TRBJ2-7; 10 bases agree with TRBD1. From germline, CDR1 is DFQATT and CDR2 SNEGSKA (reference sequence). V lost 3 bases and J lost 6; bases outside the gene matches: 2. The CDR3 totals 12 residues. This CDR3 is CSASGQGGEQYF. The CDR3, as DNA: TGCAGTGCTAGCGGACAGGGGGGCGAGCAGTACTTC.

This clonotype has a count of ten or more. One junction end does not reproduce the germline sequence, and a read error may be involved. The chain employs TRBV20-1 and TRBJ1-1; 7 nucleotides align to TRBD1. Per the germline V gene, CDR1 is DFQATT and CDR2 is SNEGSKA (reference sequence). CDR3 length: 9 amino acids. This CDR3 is CSAAGQTIF. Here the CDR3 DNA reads TGCAGTGCCGCGGGACAGACGATCTTT.

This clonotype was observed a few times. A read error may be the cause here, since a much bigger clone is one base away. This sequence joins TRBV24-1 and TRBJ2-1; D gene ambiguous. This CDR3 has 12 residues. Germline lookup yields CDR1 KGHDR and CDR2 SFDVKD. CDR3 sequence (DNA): TGTTCCACCAGTTCCGGTACGGCTGAGCAGTTCTTC. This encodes CSTSSGTAEQFF.

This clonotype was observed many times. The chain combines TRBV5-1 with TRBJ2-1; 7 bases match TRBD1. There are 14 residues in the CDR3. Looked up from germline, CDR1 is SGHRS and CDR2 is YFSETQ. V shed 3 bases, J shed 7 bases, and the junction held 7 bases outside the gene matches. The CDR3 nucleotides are TGCGCCAGCAGCTACTCAGGGGGTCGGAATGAGCAGTTCTTC. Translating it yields CASSYSGGRNEQFF.

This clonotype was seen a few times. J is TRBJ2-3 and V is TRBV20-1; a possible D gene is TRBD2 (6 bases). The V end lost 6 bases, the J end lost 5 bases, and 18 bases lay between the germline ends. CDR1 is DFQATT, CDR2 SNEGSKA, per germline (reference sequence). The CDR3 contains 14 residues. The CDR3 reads CSAGPPLGGDTQYF. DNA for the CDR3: TGCAGTGCCGGGCCCCCCCTGGGAGGAGATACGCAGTATTTT.

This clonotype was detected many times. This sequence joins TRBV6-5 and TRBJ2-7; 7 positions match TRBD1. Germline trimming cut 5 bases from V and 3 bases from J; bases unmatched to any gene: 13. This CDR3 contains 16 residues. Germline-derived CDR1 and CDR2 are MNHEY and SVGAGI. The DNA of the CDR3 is TGTGCCAGCAGTCCCGGACAGGCCCCCCGCATCTACGAGCAGTACTTC. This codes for CASSPGQAPRIYEQYF.

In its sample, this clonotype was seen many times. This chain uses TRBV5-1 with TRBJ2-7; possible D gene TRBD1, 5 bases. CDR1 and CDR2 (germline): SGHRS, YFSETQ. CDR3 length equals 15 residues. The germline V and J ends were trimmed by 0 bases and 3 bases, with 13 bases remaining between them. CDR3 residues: CASSLAAGLNYEQYF. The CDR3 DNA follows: TGCGCCAGCAGCTTGGCCGCAGGGTTAAACTACGAGCAGTACTTC. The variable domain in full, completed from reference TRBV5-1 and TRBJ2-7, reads KAGVTQTPRYLIKTRGQQVTLSCSPISGHRSVSWYQQTPGQGLQFLFEYFSETQRNKGNFPGRFSGRQFSNSRSEMNVSTLELGDSALYLCASSLAAGLNYEQYFGPGTRLTVT.

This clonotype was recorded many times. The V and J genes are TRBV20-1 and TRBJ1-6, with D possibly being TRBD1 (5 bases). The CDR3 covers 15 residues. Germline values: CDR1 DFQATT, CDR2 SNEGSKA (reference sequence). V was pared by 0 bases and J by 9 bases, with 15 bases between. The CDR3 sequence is CSARDGGDSASPLHF. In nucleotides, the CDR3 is TGCAGTGCTAGAGATGGGGGAGATAGCGCTTCACCCCTCCACTTT.

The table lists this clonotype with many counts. CDR3 residues: CASSPRQAGNQPQHF. CDR3 coding DNA: TGTGCCAGCAGCCCCAGACAGGCAGGCAATCAGCCCCAGCATTTT. This rearrangement joins TRBV7-8 to TRBJ1-5; TRBD1 is a possible D gene (6 bases). The V gene's germline CDR1 is SGHVS and CDR2 FQNEAQ. This CDR3 has 15 residues. The V and J ends lost 5 bases and 2 bases respectively, with 13 bases between them.

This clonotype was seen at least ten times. The CDR3 protein is CSARDILAGGLSDTQYF. CDR3 coding DNA: TGCAGTGCTAGAGACATCCTAGCGGGGGGACTCTCAGATACGCAGTATTTT. This chain connects TRBV20-1 to TRBJ2-3, with 11 positions matching TRBD2. V was pared by 0 bases and J by 4 bases, with 9 bases of the junction left unmatched. The V gene's germline CDR1 is DFQATT and CDR2 SNEGSKA (reference sequence). This CDR3 is built from 17 residues.

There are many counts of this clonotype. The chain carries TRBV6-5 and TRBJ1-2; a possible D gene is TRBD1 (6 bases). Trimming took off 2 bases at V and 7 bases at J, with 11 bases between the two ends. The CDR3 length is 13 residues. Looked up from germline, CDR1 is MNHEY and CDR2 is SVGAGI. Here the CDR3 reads CASSYEQGIGYTF. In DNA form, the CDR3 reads TGTGCCAGCAGTTACGAACAGGGTATTGGCTACACCTTC.